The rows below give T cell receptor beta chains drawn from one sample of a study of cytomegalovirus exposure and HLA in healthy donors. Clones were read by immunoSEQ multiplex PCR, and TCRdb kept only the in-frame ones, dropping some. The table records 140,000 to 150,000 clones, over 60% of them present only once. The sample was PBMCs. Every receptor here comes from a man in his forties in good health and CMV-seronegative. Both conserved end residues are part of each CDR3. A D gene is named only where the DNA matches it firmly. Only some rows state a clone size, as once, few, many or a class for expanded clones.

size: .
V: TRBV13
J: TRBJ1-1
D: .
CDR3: CASSSTPREETEAFF
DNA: TGTGCCAGCAGCTCCACCCCCAGGGAGGAGACTGAAGCTTTCTTT

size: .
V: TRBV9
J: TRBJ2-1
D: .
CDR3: CASSVWPERVNEQFF
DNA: TGTGCCAGCAGCGTATGGCCGGAGAGGGTCAATGAGCAGTTCTTC

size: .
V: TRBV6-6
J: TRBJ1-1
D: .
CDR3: CASKAGNTEAFF
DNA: TGTGCCAGCAAGGCAGGGAACACTGAAGCTTTCTTT

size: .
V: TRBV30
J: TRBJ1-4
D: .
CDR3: CAWSPRERKLFF
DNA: TGTGCCTGGAGTCCCCGGGAGCGAAAACTGTTTTTT

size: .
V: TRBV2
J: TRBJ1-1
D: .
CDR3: CASSAQGSRTEAFF
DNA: TGTGCCAGCAGTGCCCAGGGGTCGCGCACTGAAGCTTTCTTT

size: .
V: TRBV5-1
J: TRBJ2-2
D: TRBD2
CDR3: CASSLSGTNTGELFF
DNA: TGCGCCAGCAGCCTAAGCGGGACGAACACCGGGGAGCTGTTTTTT

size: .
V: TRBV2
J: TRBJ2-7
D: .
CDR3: CAIRQENYEQYF
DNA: TGTGCCATCCGACAGGAGAACTACGAGCAGTACTTC

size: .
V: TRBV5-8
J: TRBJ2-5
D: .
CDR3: CASSGGAGGTQYF
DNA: TGTGCCAGCAGCGGGGGGGCTGGCGGGACCCAGTACTTC

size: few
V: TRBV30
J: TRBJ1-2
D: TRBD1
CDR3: CAWRTQGVYGYTF
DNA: TGTGCCTGGAGAACCCAGGGGGTCTATGGCTACACCTTC

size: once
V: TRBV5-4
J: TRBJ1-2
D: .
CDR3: CASSSNLGAGYGYTF
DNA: TGTGCCAGCAGCTCTAACCTGGGGGCGGGCTATGGCTACACCTTC

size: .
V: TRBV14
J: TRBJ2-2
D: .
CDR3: CASSQDRRRTGELFF
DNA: TGTGCCAGCAGCCAAGATCGGCGCAGGACCGGGGAGCTGTTTTTT

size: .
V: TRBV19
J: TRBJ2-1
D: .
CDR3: CASSTSYSSYNEQFF
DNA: TGTGCCAGTAGCACCAGTTACAGCTCCTACAATGAGCAGTTCTTC

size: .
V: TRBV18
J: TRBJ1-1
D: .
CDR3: CASSLTPSLNTEAFF
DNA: TGTGCCAGCTCACTAACCCCCAGTCTGAACACTGAAGCTTTCTTT

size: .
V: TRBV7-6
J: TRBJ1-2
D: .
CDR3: CASSLDVFNYGYTF
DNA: TGTGCCAGCAGCTTAGATGTATTTAACTATGGCTACACCTTC

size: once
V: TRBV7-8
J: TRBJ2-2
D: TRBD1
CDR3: CASRYTGAFGELFF
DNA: TGTGCCAGCAGATATACAGGGGCATTCGGGGAGCTGTTTTTT

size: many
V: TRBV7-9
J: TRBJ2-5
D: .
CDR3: CASWASGTQYF
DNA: TGTGCCAGTTGGGCCTCTGGGACCCAGTACTTC

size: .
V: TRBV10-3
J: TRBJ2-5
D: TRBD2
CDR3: CAISELSGGQETQYF
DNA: TGTGCCATCAGTGAACTTAGCGGGGGTCAAGAGACCCAGTACTTC

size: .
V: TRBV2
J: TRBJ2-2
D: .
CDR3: CASRWGGSNTGELFF
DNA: TGTGCCAGCAGGTGGGGGGGCTCGAACACCGGGGAGCTGTTTTTT

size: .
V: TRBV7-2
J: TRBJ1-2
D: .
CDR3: CASSPSMSWGGANYGYTF
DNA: TGTGCCAGCAGCCCCTCTATGTCCTGGGGGGGAGCTAACTATGGCTACACCTTC

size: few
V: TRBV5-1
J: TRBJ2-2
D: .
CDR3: CASSLGGGPGELFF
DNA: TGCGCCAGCAGCTTGGGCGGGGGCCCCGGGGAGCTGTTTTTT

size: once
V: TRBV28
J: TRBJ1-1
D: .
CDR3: CASIDLNTEAFF
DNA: TGTGCCAGCATAGACTTGAACACTGAAGCTTTCTTT

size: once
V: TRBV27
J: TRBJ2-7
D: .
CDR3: CASNPAGRAYEQYF
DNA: TGTGCCAGCAACCCGGCGGGACGGGCCTACGAGCAGTACTTC

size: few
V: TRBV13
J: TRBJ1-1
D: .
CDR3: CASSRGRGTEAFF
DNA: TGTGCCAGCAGCCGAGGGAGAGGCACTGAAGCTTTCTTT

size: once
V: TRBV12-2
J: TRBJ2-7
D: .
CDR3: CASRPPRDEQYF
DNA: TGTGCAAGTCGCCCTCCCAGGGACGAGCAGTACTTC

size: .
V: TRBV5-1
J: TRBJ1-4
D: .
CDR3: CASSPGTHNEKLFF
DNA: TGCGCCAGCAGCCCCGGGACACATAATGAAAAACTGTTTTTT

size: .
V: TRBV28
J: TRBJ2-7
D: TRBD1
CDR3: CASSLRGTGGFSEQYF
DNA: TGTGCCAGCAGTCTTCGGGGGACAGGGGGCTTTTCCGAGCAGTACTTC

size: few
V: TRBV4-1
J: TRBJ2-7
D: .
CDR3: CASSQGGRSYEQYF
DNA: TGCGCCAGCAGCCAAGGAGGGAGATCTTACGAGCAGTACTTC

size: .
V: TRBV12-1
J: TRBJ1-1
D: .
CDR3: CASSSTGTGSTEAFF
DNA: TGTGCCAGCAGCTCGACCGGGACAGGGAGCACTGAAGCTTTCTTT

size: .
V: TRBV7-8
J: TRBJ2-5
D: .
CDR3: CASSLVLGPQETQYF
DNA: TGTGCCAGCAGCTTAGTTTTGGGCCCACAAGAGACCCAGTACTTC

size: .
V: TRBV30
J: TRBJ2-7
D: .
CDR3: CAWSAGVLTYEQYF
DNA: TGTGCCTGGAGTGCAGGGGTTTTAACCTACGAGCAGTACTTC

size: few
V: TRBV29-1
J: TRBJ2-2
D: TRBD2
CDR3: CSVELSGRGTGELFF
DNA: TGCAGCGTTGAGCTTAGCGGGAGGGGGACCGGGGAGCTGTTTTTT

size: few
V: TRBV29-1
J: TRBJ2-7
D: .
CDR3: CSAGKDRNSEQYF
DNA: TGCAGCGCTGGCAAGGACAGAAATAGCGAGCAGTACTTC

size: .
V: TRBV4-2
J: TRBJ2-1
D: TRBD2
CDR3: CASSQEPGLVYNEQFF
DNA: TGTGCCAGCAGCCAAGAACCGGGACTAGTCTACAATGAGCAGTTCTTC

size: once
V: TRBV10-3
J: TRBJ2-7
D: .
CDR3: CAISTGPVGSEQYF
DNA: TGTGCCATCAGTACAGGCCCTGTTGGCTCCGAGCAGTACTTC

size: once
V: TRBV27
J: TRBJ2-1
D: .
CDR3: CASSLGDSYSYNEQFF
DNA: TGTGCCAGCAGTTTGGGGGACTCCTATTCCTACAATGAGCAGTTCTTC

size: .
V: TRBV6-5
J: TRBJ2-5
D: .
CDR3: CASSHQETQYF
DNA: TGTGCCAGCAGCCATCAAGAGACCCAGTACTTC

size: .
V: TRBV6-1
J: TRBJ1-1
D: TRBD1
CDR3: CASSEWTGGLAEAFF
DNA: TGTGCCAGCAGTGAATGGACAGGGGGCTTGGCTGAAGCTTTCTTT

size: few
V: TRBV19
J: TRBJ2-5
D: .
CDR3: CASSISQETQYF
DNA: TGTGCCAGTAGTATCAGCCAAGAGACCCAGTACTTC

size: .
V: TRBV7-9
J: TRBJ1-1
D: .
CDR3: CASRLPGGGNTEAFF
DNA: TGTGCCAGCAGGCTCCCCGGTGGCGGGAACACTGAAGCTTTCTTT

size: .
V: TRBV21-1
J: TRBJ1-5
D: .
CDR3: CASSKVYSGTGDQPQHF
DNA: TGTGCCAGCAGCAAAGTTTATTCCGGGACAGGGGATCAGCCCCAGCATTTT

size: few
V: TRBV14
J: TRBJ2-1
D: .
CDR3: CASSPLSLAWYNEQFF
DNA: TGTGCCAGCAGCCCCCTCAGCCTAGCTTGGTACAATGAGCAGTTCTTC

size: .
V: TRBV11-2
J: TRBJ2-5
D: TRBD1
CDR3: CASSFGRGPQETQYF
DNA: TGTGCCAGCAGCTTCGGTAGGGGGCCCCAAGAGACCCAGTACTTC

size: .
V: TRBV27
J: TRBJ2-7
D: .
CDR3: CASSLSSGAYEQYF
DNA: TGTGCCAGCAGTTTAAGTAGCGGAGCCTACGAGCAGTACTTC

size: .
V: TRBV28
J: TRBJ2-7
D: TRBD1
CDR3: CASRRRDRESFLDEQYF
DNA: TGTGCCAGCAGACGCAGGGACAGGGAGAGCTTCTTGGACGAGCAGTACTTC

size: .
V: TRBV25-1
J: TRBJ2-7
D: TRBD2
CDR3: CASEIRTSGGYEQYF
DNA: TGTGCCAGCGAAATCAGGACTAGCGGGGGTTACGAGCAGTACTTC

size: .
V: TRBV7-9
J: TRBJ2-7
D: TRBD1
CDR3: CASSSGQGNYEQYF
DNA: TGTGCCAGCAGCTCCGGACAGGGCAACTACGAGCAGTACTTC

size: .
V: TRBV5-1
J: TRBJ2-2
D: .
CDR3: CASTEFTGELFF
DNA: TGCGCCAGTACAGAGTTCACCGGGGAGCTGTTTTTT

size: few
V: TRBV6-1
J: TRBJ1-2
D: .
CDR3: CASSEWAGQGLSYGYTF
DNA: TGTGCCAGCAGTGAATGGGCAGGGCAGGGGCTCAGTTATGGCTACACCTTC

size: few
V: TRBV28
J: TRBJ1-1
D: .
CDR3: CASSFSPRVLTEAFF
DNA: TGTGCCAGCAGTTTCTCCCCCCGGGTACTCACTGAAGCTTTCTTT

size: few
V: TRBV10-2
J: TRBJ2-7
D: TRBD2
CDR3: CASSEGPLAGSREQYF
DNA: TGCGCCAGCAGTGAGGGCCCGCTAGCGGGGTCCAGGGAGCAGTACTTC